This entry lists 20 T cell receptor beta chains sequenced from one sample in a study of cytomegalovirus exposure and HLA in healthy donors. The PCR made use of 60 Vbeta and 13 Jbeta primers. Some clones are missing from TCRdb's copy, which holds only in-frame ones; the method was immunoSEQ multiplex PCR. The sample shows around 150,000 clones, 81% of them seen only once. Sequencing was carried out using PBMCs. The receptor set was obtained from a young woman in good health and CMV-seronegative.

The chain carries TRBV4-1 and TRBJ2-5, with D maybe TRBD2 (5 bases). Matching the DNA end better, TRBJ2-7 makes the J call doubtful. This CDR3 is built from 16 residues. Germline CDR1 reads MGHRA; CDR2 reads YSYEKL. The CDR3 DNA is TGCGCCAGCAGCCAAGAGTCCCTAGCCACCGCCTACGAGCAGTACTTC. Its translation is CASSQESLATAYEQYF.

The sample holds a few counts of this clone. V usage is TRBV7-8 and J usage is TRBJ1-6; D might be TRBD1 (6 bases). CDR3 size: 16 residues. V lost 4 bases and J lost 7, with 17 bases in between. The V gene's germline CDR1 is SGHVS and CDR2 FQNEAQ. CDR3 bases: TGTGCCAGCAGCTCAGGGTTGGGGGGGGCCAATTCACCCCTCCACTTT. Its protein is CASSSGLGGANSPLHF.

This chain links TRBV19 with TRBJ2-7; a possible D gene is TRBD1 (6 bases). Germline CDR1 is LNHDA and CDR2 is SQIVND (reference sequence). The V end was cut by 3 bases, the J end by 5 bases, with 11 bases between. This CDR3 is built from 13 residues. In DNA, the CDR3 is TGTGCCAGTAGTATTGTGGGGGCGAACGAGCAGTACTTC. This gives the protein CASSIVGANEQYF.

The rearrangement links TRBV18 to TRBJ2-5; tentative D call: TRBD2 (5 bases). Germline V lookup: CDR1 KGHSH, CDR2 LQKENI. The CDR3 runs 12 residues. V shed 3 bases and J shed 3 bases, with 5 bases lying between them. CDR3 protein: CASSPREETQYF. The CDR3 coding sequence is TGTGCCAGCTCACCGCGGGAAGAGACCCAGTACTTC.

This chain links TRBV7-3 with TRBJ2-5, with TRBD2 matching 7 bases. V dropped 2 bases and J dropped 5; count of bases not matched to a gene: 5. The CDR3 length is 14 residues. Germline V gene lookup returns CDR1 SGHTA and CDR2 FQGTGA. The CDR3 spells CASSLGGERETQYF. CDR3 nucleotide sequence: TGTGCCAGCAGCTTAGGGGGGGAACGGGAGACCCAGTACTTC.

The genes are TRBV14 and TRBJ1-1, with 9 nucleotides matching TRBD1. V trimming: 4 bases; J trimming: 4 bases; junction bases outside the gene matches: 7. The length of the CDR3 is 15 residues. Germline CDR1 reads SGHDN; CDR2 reads FVKESK. CDR3 protein: CASSPRTGESTEAFF. CDR3 nucleotide sequence: TGTGCCAGCAGCCCCCGGACAGGGGAGTCCACTGAAGCTTTCTTT.

This chain joins TRBV14 and TRBJ1-1, with TRBD1 matching over 8 bases. Trimming at V came to 1 base and at J to 2 bases, leaving 9 bases not matched to a gene. CDR1 and CDR2 (germline): SGHDN, FVKESK. The CDR3 runs 17 residues. The CDR3 region has the DNA TGTGCCAGCAGCCAAGGGTTCGCGACAGGGGAAAACACTGAAGCTTTCTTT. Its translation is CASSQGFATGENTEAFF.

This chain connects TRBV13 to TRBJ1-3, with unresolved D. Trimming left V 5 bases short and J 1 base short, with 9 bases between. Germline V gives CDR1 PRHDT, CDR2 FYEKMQ (reference sequence). This CDR3 region has 14 residues. CDR3 protein: CASSPQISGNTIYF. The CDR3 nucleotides are TGTGCCAGCAGCCCACAGATATCTGGAAACACCATATATTTT.

The chain combines TRBV18 with TRBJ2-1, with D perhaps matching TRBD2 (6 bases). The germline V gene encodes CDR1 KGHSH and CDR2 LQKENI. V was pared by 8 bases and J by 9 bases, with 17 bases between. This CDR3 has 13 residues. The CDR3 nucleotides are TGTGCCAGCAAGGCAGGGTTCGGGGGTGAGCAGTTCTTC. It translates to CASKAGFGGEQFF.

The chain recombines TRBV5-5 with TRBJ2-7; 8 nucleotides align to TRBD1. V shed 4 bases and J 7 bases; nucleotides not matched to a gene: 13. CDR3 length: 15 residues. The V gene's germline CDR1 is SGHKS and CDR2 YYEKEE (reference sequence). The CDR3 coding sequence is TGTGCCAGCAGCCCTGGAGGCCAGGGGGCGCGGGAGCAGTACTTC. Its translation is CASSPGGQGAREQYF. The full variable domain, its missing parts supplied by reference TRBV5-5 and TRBJ2-7, is DAGVTQSPTHLIKTRGQQVTLRCSPISGHKSVSWYQQVLGQGPQFIFQYYEKEERGRGNFPDRFSARQFPNYSSELNVNALLLGDSALYLCASSPGGQGAREQYFGPGTRLTVT.

This sequence joins TRBV7-2 and TRBJ1-5, with D possibly TRBD1 on 6 matching bases. V was cut by 1 base and J by 3 bases, with 13 bases left in between. The germline gives CDR1 SGHTA, CDR2 FQGNSA. The CDR3 extends over 16 amino acids. The CDR3 is CASSLDLTGLNQPQHF. The CDR3 DNA sequence: TGTGCCAGCAGCTTAGACCTTACAGGGCTCAATCAGCCCCAGCATTTT.

The chain has TRBV9 and TRBJ2-2; D is perhaps TRBD2 (6 bases). The CDR3 loop spans 17 amino acids. Germline CDR1 is SGDLS and CDR2 is YYNGEE. Trimming left V 2 bases short and J 0 bases short, with 14 bases between. CDR3: CASSVHPGTSNTGELFF. The CDR3 DNA sequence: TGTGCCAGCAGCGTCCACCCCGGGACTTCGAACACCGGGGAGCTGTTTTTT.

This chain links TRBV4-1 with TRBJ2-3, with 8 bases matching TRBD1. J lost 4 bases, V lost 4 bases, and 7 bases had no gene match. CDR3 length: 15 residues. Germline CDR1 and CDR2: MGHRA and YSYEKL. CDR3 amino acids: CASSLRDRLADTQYF. DNA of the CDR3: TGCGCCAGCAGCCTCCGGGACAGGTTAGCAGATACGCAGTATTTT.

About this clone itself: This sample also contains other DNA sequences that code for the same CDR3. The chain employs TRBV11-2 and TRBJ2-1, with D tentatively TRBD2 (6 bases). Trimming pared 0 bases from V and 4 bases from J, leaving 13 bases between. Germline CDR1 SGHAT, CDR2 FQNNGV. The CDR3 extends over 16 amino acids. For the CDR3, the DNA is TGTGCCAGCAGCTTAGAGGCGGGGTTTGAATACAATGAGCAGTTCTTC. It yields the protein CASSLEAGFEYNEQFF.

The V call is TRBV27, the J call TRBJ1-3, with 7 bases identical to TRBD1. This CDR3 is built from 16 residues. From germline, CDR1 is MNHEY and CDR2 SMNVEV (reference sequence). The ends lost 5 bases at V and 0 bases at J; junction bases unmatched: 7. The CDR3: CASSPQTGSSGNTIYF. CDR3 in DNA: TGTGCCAGCAGTCCTCAGACAGGGTCCTCTGGAAACACCATATATTTT.

The gene calls are TRBV6-1 and TRBJ1-1, with D uncertain. CDR3 length equals 10 residues. Trimming took off 8 bases at V and 5 bases at J, with 6 bases between the two ends. CDR1 MNHNS and CDR2 SASEGT come from the germline V gene. CDR3 residues: CASRGTEAFF. The CDR3 coding sequence is TGTGCCAGCCGGGGAACTGAAGCTTTCTTT.

The rearrangement joins TRBV5-1 to TRBJ2-7; no reliable D call. The CDR3 covers 14 residues. V shed 0 bases and J shed 4 bases, with 11 bases lying between them. Germline V gives CDR1 SGHRS, CDR2 YFSETQ. In DNA, the CDR3 is TGCGCCAGCAGCTTGGCTTGGCAGGCGTACGAGCAGTACTTC. It codes for CASSLAWQAYEQYF. The variable domain in full, with the rest retrieved from reference TRBV5-1 and TRBJ2-7, is KAGVTQTPRYLIKTRGQQVTLSCSPISGHRSVSWYQQTPGQGLQFLFEYFSETQRNKGNFPGRFSGRQFSNSRSEMNVSTLELGDSALYLCASSLAWQAYEQYFGPGTRLTVT.

The chain combines TRBV6-8 with TRBJ2-5, with 14 bases aligning to TRBD2. Germline CDR1 and CDR2: MNHGY and SAAAGT. This CDR3 comprises 17 residues. The V segment lost 10 bases and the J segment 4 bases; nucleotides outside the gene matches: 14. The chain's CDR3 is CAIMEGLAGVQVETQYF. CDR3 sequence (DNA): TGTGCCATCATGGAGGGACTAGCGGGAGTTCAGGTAGAGACCCAGTACTTC.

This clone was observed once. V usage is TRBV13 and J usage is TRBJ2-1, with D possibly TRBD1 on 6 matching bases. Germline CDR1 PRHDT, CDR2 FYEKMQ (reference sequence). This CDR3 contains 15 residues. Between the trimmed V and J ends, which lost 1 base and 4 bases, there was a span of 11 bases. The CDR3 coding sequence is TGTGCCAGCAGCTTAGCCGGACAGCTGTACAATGAGCAGTTCTTC. It translates to CASSLAGQLYNEQFF.

The chain links TRBV6-5 to TRBJ2-1, with TRBD2 matching over 12 bases. This CDR3 comprises 14 residues. V dropped 6 bases and J dropped 5; count of bases not matched to a gene: 2. Germline V lookup: CDR1 MNHEY, CDR2 SVGAGI. The CDR3 is CASSLAGGHNEQFF. The CDR3 nucleotides read TGTGCCAGCAGCCTAGCGGGAGGGCACAATGAGCAGTTCTTC.